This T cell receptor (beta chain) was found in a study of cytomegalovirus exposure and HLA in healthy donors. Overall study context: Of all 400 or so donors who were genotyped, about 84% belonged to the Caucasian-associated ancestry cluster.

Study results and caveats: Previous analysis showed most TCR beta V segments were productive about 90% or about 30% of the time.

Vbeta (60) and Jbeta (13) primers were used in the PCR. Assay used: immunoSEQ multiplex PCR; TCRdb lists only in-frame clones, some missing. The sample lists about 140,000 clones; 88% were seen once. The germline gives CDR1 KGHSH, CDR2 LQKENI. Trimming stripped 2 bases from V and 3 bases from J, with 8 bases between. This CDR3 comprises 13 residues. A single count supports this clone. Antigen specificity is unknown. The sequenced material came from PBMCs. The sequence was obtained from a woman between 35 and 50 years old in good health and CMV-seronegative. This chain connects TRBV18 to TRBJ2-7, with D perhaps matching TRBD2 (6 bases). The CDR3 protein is CASSPYGSYEQYF. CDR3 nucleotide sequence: TGTGCCAGCTCACCATACGGGAGCTACGAGCAGTACTTC. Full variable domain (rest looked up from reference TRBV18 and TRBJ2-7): NAGVMQNPRHLVRRRGQEARLRCSPMKGHSHVYWYRQLPEEGLKFMVYLQKENIIDESGMPKERFSAEFPKEGPSILRIQQVVRGDSAAYFCASSPYGSYEQYFGPGTRLTVT.